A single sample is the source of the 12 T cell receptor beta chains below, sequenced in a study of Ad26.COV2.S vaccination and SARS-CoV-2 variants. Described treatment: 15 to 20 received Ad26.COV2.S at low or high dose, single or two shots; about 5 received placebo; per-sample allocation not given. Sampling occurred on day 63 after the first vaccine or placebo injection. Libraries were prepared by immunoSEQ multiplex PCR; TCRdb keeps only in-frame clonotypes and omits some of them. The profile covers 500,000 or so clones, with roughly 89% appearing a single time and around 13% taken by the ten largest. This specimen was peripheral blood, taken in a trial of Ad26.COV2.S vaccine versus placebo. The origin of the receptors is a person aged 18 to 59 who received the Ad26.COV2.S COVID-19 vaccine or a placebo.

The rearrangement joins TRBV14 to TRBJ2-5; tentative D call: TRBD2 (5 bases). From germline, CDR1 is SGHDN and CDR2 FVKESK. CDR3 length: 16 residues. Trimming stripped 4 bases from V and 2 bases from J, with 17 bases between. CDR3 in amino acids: CASSPLGLALQETQYF. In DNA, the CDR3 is TGTGCCAGCAGCCCACTAGGGCTCGCACTTCAAGAGACCCAGTACTTC.

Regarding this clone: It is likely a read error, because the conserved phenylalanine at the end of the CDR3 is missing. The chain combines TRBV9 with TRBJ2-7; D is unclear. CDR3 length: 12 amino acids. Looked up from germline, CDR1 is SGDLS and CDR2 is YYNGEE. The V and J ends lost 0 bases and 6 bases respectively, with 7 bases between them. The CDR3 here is CASSVGVGEQYL. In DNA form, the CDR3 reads TGTGCCAGCAGCGTAGGAGTGGGCGAGCAGTACCTC.

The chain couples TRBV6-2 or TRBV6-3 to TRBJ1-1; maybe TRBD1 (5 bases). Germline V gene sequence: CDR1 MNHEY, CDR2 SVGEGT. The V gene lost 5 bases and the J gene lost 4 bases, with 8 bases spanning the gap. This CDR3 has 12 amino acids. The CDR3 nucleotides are TGTGCCAGCAGTACGGGGGGCACTGAAGCTTTCTTT. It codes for CASSTGGTEAFF.

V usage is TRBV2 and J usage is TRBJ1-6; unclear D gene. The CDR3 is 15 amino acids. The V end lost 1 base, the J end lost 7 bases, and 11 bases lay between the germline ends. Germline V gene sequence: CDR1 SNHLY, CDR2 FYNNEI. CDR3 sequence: CASSEGTVSNSPLHF. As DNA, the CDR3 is TGTGCCAGCAGTGAAGGAACAGTCTCCAATTCACCCCTCCACTTT. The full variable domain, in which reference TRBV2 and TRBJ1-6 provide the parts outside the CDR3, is EPEVTQTPSHQVTQMGQEVILRCVPISNHLYFYWYRQILGQKVEFLVSFYNNEISEKSEIFDDQFSVERPDGSNFTLKIRSTKLEDSAMYFCASSEGTVSNSPLHFGNGTRLTVT.

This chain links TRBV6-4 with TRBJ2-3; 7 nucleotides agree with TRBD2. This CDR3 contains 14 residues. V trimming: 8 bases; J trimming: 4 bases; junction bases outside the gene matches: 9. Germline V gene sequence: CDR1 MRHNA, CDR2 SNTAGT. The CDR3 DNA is TGTGCCAGCCGGACCGGGCGGGAGTCAGATACGCAGTATTTT. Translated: CASRTGRESDTQYF.

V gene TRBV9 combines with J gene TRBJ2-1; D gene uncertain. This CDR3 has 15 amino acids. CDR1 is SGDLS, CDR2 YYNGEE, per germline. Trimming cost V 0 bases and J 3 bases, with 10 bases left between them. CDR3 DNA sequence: TGTGCCAGCAGCGTAGCCGGTGGGCTCTACAATGAGCAGTTCTTC. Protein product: CASSVAGGLYNEQFF.

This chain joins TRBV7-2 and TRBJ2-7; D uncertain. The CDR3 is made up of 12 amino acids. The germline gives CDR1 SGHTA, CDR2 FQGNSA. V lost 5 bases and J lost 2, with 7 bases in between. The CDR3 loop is CASSPNTYEQYF. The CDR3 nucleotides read TGTGCCAGCAGCCCTAACACCTACGAGCAGTACTTC.

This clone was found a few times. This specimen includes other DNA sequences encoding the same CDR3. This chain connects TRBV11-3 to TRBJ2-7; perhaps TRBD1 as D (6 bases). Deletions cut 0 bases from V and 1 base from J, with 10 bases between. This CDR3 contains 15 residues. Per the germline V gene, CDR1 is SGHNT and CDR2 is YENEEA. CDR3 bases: TGTGCCAGCAGCTTAGAGGCAGGGGATTCCTACGAGCAGTACTTC. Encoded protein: CASSLEAGDSYEQYF.

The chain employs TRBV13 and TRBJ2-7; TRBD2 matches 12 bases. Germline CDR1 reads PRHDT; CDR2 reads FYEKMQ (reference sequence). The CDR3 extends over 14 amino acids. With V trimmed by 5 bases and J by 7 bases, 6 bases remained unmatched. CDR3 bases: TGTGCCAGCAGCCGACGGACTAGCGGGATTGAGCAGTACTTC. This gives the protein CASSRRTSGIEQYF.

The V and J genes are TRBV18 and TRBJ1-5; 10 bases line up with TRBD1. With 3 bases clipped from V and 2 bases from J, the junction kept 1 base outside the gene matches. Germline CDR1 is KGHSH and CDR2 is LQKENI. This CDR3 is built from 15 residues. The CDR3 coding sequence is TGTGCCAGCTCACCCGGGACAGGGGGCAATCAGCCCCAGCATTTT. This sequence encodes CASSPGTGGNQPQHF.

The CDR3 spells CASSLFSGNQPQHF. DNA for the CDR3: TGTGCCAGCAGCTTATTTTCAGGCAATCAGCCCCAGCATTTT. The J gene is TRBJ1-5, the V gene TRBV7-8; D remains ambiguous. CDR1 and CDR2 (germline): SGHVS, FQNEAQ. The CDR3 has 14 residues. Trimming removed 2 bases at V and 2 bases at J, with 7 bases between.

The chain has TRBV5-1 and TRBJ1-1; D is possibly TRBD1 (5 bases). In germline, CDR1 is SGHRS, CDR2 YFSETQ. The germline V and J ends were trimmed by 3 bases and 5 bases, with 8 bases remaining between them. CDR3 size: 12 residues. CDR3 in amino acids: CASSYWGTEAFF. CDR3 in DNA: TGCGCCAGCAGCTATTGGGGGACTGAAGCTTTCTTT.